The 14 T cell receptor beta chains below come from one sample, sequenced in a study of patients and donors after allogeneic stem cell transplantation. MiXCR, run by TCRdb on the RT-PCR reads, gives a single entry per CDR3 protein. This sample carries about a million distinct CDR3 sequences, about 20% of them seen once, and the ten largest clones take approximately 5.9%. The source material was blood, either unsorted or a sorted T cell fraction (not recorded which). The origin of the receptors is a human donor who was either an allogeneic HSCT recipient or a stem cell or donor lymphocyte infusion donor (not recorded which). It is not recorded whose cells these are; they may come from a transplant donor.

This chain connects TRBV20-1 to TRBJ1-5; D is possibly TRBD1 (5 bases). V lost 6 bases and J 1 base, leaving 13 bases between the germline ends. The CDR3 sequence is 14 residues long. Per germline, CDR1 DFQATT and CDR2 SNEGSKA (reference sequence). In nucleotides, the CDR3 is TGCAGTGCCGTGATCGGGGGGAGCAATCAGCCCCAGCATTTT. Protein: CSAVIGGSNQPQHF.

This chain links TRBV5-1 with TRBJ2-4; D unresolved. Per germline, CDR1 SGHRS and CDR2 YFSETQ. The ends were cut back, 0 bases at V and 6 bases at J, with 7 bases in the middle. The CDR3 is 13 residues long. CDR3 region: CASSLEIANIQYF. DNA of the CDR3: TGCGCCAGCAGCTTGGAAATAGCAAACATTCAGTACTTC. The full variable domain, completed using reference TRBV5-1 and TRBJ2-4, is KAGVTQTPRYLIKTRGQQVTLSCSPISGHRSVSWYQQTPGQGLQFLFEYFSETQRNKGNFPGRFSGRQFSNSRSEMNVSTLELGDSALYLCASSLEIANIQYFGAGTRLSVL.

This chain uses TRBV20-1 with TRBJ1-5; a weak D match, TRBD1 (5 bases). Trimming took 0 bases from V and 7 from J, leaving 22 bases between them. Germline CDR1 DFQATT, CDR2 SNEGSKA (reference sequence). This CDR3 comprises 17 residues. CDR3 residues: CSARDFQGGPGGQPQHF. In DNA, the CDR3 is TGCAGTGCTAGAGATTTCCAGGGTGGACCCGGCGGGCAGCCCCAGCATTTT.

J is TRBJ2-7 and V is TRBV9; TRBD2 aligns across 9 bases. Trimming at V came to 3 bases and at J to 4 bases, leaving 5 bases not matched to a gene. The CDR3 length is 14 residues. The germline V gene has CDR1 SGDLS and CDR2 YYNGEE. The CDR3 nucleotides read TGTGCCAGCAGCGAGACTAGCGGCGGATACGAGCAGTACTTC. Its translation is CASSETSGGYEQYF.

The chain is built from TRBV2 and TRBJ2-5; TRBD2 aligns across 7 bases. Looked up from germline, CDR1 is SNHLY and CDR2 is FYNNEI. The J segment lost 4 bases and the V segment lost 5 bases, leaving 13 bases of the junction unmatched. This CDR3 is built from 16 residues. CDR3 in amino acids: CASSSPGLYPPETQYF. The CDR3 nucleotides are TGTGCCAGCAGTTCACCGGGACTATACCCCCCAGAGACCCAGTACTTC.

V is TRBV5-6 and J is TRBJ2-5; 8 positions agree with TRBD1. The V segment lost 4 bases and the J segment 7 bases; nucleotides outside the gene matches: 12. In germline, CDR1 is SGHDT, CDR2 YYEEEE. The CDR3 totals 15 residues. The chain's CDR3 is CASSPLGQGEATQYF. CDR3 nucleotide sequence: TGTGCCAGCAGCCCGCTCGGACAGGGTGAAGCGACCCAGTACTTC.

The sample holds a few counts of this clonotype. The rearrangement links TRBV5-7 to TRBJ2-5, with D perhaps TRBD1 (5 bases). TRBV5-7 belongs to the ORF category, with a function that is uncertain. Trimming shortened V by 4 bases and J by 1 base, and 11 bases separated the two germline ends. This CDR3 region has 14 residues. CDR3 nucleotides: TGTGCCAGCAGCCAGGGCCAATTCCAAGAGACCCAGTACTTC. It specifies CASSQGQFQETQYF.

The chain carries TRBV2 and TRBJ2-6, with a tentative D call TRBD2 (5 bases). Trimming stripped 9 bases from V and 2 bases from J, with 17 bases between. The V gene's germline CDR1 is SNHLY and CDR2 FYNNEI. This CDR3 comprises 16 residues. The CDR3 loop reads CAREEGRGTGANVLTF. The CDR3 DNA reads TGTGCCAGGGAGGAAGGGCGAGGGACTGGGGCCAACGTCCTGACTTTC. The variable domain in full, completed from reference TRBV2 and TRBJ2-6, reads EPEVTQTPSHQVTQMGQEVILRCVPISNHLYFYWYRQILGQKVEFLVSFYNNEISEKSEIFDDQFSVERPDGSNFTLKIRSTKLEDSAMYFCAREEGRGTGANVLTFGAGSRLTVL.

This clonotype was counted only a few times. The chain combines TRBV7-9 with TRBJ2-2, with 10 bases aligning to TRBD2. V lost 5 bases to trimming and J lost 6 bases; unmatched junction nucleotides: 9. The CDR3 is 16 amino acids. Germline V gene data show CDR1 as SEHNR and CDR2 as FQNEAQ (reference sequence). CDR3 DNA: TGTGCCAGCAGCGGTACCGGGACTAGCGAGGCCGGGGAGCTGTTTTTT. This codes for CASSGTGTSEAGELFF.

This clonotype has only a few counts. The rearrangement joins TRBV5-1 to TRBJ1-1, with TRBD1 as a possible D gene (6 bases). The length of the CDR3 is 12 residues. CDR1 SGHRS and CDR2 YFSETQ come from the germline V gene. Trimming left V 5 bases short and J 9 bases short, with 14 bases between. The CDR3 here is CASSWTGDKAFF. The CDR3 nucleotides read TGCGCCAGCAGTTGGACCGGGGACAAAGCTTTCTTT.

This clonotype appeared many times. The gene calls are TRBV9 and TRBJ2-3; D might be TRBD2 (6 bases). This CDR3 has 12 amino acids. V shed 5 bases and J shed 5 bases, with 9 bases lying between them. CDR1 SGDLS and CDR2 YYNGEE come from the germline V gene. The CDR3 DNA follows: TGTGCCAGCAGTGGGGGAGGAGATACGCAGTATTTT. As protein: CASSGGGDTQYF. Looking up the rest from reference TRBV9 and TRBJ2-3 gives the full variable domain: DSGVTQTPKHLITATGQRVTLRCSPRSGDLSVYWYQQSLDQGLQFLIQYYNGEERAKGNILERFSAQQFPDLHSELNLSSLELGDSALYFCASSGGGDTQYFGPGTRLTVL.

This clonotype showed up just a few times. This sequence joins TRBV7-8 and TRBJ2-1; TRBD2 matches 13 bases. Germline V lookup: CDR1 SGHVS, CDR2 FQNEAQ. The CDR3 consists of 15 residues. Trimming removed 4 bases from V and 8 bases from J; junction bases left unmatched: 5. This CDR3 is CASSSTSGGAYEQFF. CDR3 coding DNA: TGTGCCAGCAGCTCCACTAGCGGGGGGGCATATGAGCAGTTCTTC.

In its sample, this clonotype was seen many times. V is TRBV12-3 or TRBV12-4 and J is TRBJ2-7; no firm D call. V was trimmed by 0 bases and J by 4 bases, leaving 4 bases between them. The CDR3 loop spans 12 amino acids. CDR3 sequence reads: CASSLARYEQYF. CDR3 in DNA: TGTGCCAGCAGTTTAGCGCGTTACGAGCAGTACTTC.

The rearrangement uses TRBV20-1 and TRBJ1-5, with 7 positions matching TRBD1. V was pared by 0 bases and J by 7 bases, with 18 bases of the junction left unmatched. The CDR3 has 18 residues. Germline V gives CDR1 DFQATT, CDR2 SNEGSKA (reference sequence). The chain's CDR3 is CSARDGAQDRAFGQPQHF. The CDR3 bases are TGCAGTGCTAGAGATGGGGCCCAAGACAGGGCCTTCGGGCAGCCCCAGCATTTT.